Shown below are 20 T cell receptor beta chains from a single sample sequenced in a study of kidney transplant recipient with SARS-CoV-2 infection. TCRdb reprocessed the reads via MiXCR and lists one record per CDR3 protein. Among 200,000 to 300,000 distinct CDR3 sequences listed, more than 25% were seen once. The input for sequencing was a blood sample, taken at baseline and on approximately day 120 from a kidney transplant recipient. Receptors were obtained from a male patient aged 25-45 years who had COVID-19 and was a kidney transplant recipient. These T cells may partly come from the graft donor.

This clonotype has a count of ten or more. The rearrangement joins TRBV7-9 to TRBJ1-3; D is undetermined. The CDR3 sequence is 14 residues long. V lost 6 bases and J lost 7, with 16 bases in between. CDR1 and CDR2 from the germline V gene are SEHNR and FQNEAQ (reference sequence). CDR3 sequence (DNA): TGTGCCAGCAGACGCGCGGTCTCCGGTAACACCATATATTTT. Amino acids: CASRRAVSGNTIYF.

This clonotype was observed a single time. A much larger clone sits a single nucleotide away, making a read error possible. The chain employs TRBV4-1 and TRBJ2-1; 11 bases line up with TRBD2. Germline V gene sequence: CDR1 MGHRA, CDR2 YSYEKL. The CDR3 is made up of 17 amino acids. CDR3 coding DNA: TGCGCCAACAGCCAAGCCCCGACTAGCGGGGCCACCAATGAGCAGTTCTTC. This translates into CANSQAPTSGATNEQFF.

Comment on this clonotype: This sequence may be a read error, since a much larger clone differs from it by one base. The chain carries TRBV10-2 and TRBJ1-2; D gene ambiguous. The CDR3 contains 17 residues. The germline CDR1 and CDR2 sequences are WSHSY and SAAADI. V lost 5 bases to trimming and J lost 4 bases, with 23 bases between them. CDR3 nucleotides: TGCGCCAGCAGTAGGAATGCCACTTCTAGAAAGACCTATGGCTACACCTTC. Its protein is CASSRNATSRKTYGYTF.

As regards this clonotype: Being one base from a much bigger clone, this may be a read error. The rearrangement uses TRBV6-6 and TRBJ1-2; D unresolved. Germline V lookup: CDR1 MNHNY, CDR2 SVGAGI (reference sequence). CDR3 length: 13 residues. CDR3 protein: CASSPRRDHGYAF. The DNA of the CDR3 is TGTGCCAGCAGTCCCCGAAGAGACCATGGCTACGCCTTC.

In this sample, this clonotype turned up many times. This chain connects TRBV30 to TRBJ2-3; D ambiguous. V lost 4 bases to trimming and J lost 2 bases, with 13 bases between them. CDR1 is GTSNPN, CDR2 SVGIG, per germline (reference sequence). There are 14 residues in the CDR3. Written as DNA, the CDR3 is TGTGCCTGGAACCTGCCCTACACCACAGATACGCAGTATTTT. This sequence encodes CAWNLPYTTDTQYF.

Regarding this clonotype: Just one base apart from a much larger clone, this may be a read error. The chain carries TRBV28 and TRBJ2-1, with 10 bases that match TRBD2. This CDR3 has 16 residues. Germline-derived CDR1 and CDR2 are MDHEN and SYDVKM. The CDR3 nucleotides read TGTACCAGCAGTTCTCGGACTAGCGGCAGGTGGAATGAGCAGTTCTTC. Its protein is CTSSSRTSGRWNEQFF.

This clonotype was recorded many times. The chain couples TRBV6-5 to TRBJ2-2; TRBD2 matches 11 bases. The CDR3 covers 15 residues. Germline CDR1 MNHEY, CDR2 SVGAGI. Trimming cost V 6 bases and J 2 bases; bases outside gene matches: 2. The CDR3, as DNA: TGTGCCAGCAGGGGACTAGCGGTTAACACCGGGGAGCTGTTTTTT. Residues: CASRGLAVNTGELFF.

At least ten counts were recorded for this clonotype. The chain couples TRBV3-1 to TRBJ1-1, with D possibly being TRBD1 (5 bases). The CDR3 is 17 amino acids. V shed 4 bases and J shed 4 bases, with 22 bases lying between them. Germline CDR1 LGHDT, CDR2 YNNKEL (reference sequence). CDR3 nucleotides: TGTGCCAGCAGCCCAGGGACTCCCATTTCAATTCGCACTGAAGCTTTCTTT. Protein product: CASSPGTPISIRTEAFF.

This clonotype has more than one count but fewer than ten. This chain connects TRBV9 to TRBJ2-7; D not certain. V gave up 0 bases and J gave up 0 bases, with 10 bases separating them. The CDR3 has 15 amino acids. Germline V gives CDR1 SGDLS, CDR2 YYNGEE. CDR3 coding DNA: TGTGCCAGCAGCGTAGGAGCGTTGAGCTCCTACGAGCAGTACTTC. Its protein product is CASSVGALSSYEQYF.

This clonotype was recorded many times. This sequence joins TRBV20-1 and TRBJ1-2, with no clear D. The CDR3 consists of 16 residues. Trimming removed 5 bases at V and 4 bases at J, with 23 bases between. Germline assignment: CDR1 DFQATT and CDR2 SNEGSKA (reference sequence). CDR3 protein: CSAVSGLFRKTYGYTF. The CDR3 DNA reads TGCAGTGCTGTTTCCGGGCTGTTTCGAAAGACCTATGGCTACACCTTC.

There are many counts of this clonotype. Written as DNA, the CDR3 is TGTGCCAGCAGCGAAGGGATCACCCTTCGAAAGACCTATGGCTACACCTTC. It specifies CASSEGITLRKTYGYTF. The chain combines TRBV3-1 with TRBJ1-2, with D unresolved. The CDR3 runs 17 residues. Germline V gene sequence: CDR1 LGHDT, CDR2 YNNKEL (reference sequence). V lost 5 bases to trimming and J lost 4 bases, with 23 bases between them.

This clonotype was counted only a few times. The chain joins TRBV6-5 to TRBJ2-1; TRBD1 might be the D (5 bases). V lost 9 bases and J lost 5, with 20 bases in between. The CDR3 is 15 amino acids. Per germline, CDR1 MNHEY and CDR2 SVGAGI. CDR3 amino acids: CASHGPPGMHNEQFF. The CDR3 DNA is TGTGCCAGTCATGGCCCCCCAGGGATGCACAATGAGCAGTTCTTC.

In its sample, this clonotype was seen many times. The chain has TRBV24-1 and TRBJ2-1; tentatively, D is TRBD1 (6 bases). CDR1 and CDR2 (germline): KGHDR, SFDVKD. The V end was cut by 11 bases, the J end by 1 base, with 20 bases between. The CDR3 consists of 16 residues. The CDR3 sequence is CAILKAGDISYNEQFF. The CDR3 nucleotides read TGTGCCATCCTCAAGGCAGGGGACATATCCTACAATGAGCAGTTCTTC.

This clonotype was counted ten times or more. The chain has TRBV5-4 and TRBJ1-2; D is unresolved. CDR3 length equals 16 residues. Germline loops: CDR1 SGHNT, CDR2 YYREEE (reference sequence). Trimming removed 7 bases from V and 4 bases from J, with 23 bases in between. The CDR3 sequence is CASGIDVPGKTYGYTF. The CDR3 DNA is TGTGCCAGCGGAATAGACGTACCAGGAAAGACCTATGGCTACACCTTC. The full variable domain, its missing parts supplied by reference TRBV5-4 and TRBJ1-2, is ETGVTQSPTHLIKTRGQQVTLRCSSQSGHNTVSWYQQALGQGPQFIFQYYREEENGRGNFPPRFSGLQFPNYSSELNVNALELDDSALYLCASGIDVPGKTYGYTFGSGTRLTVV.

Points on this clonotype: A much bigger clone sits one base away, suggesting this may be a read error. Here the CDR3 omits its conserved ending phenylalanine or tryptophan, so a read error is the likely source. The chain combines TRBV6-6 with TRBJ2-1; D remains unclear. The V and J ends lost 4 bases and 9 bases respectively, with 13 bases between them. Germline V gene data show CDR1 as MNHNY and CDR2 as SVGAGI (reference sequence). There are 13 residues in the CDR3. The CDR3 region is CASSSSVATEQFS. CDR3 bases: TGTGCCAGCAGTTCTAGTGTTGCTACTGAGCAGTTCTCC.

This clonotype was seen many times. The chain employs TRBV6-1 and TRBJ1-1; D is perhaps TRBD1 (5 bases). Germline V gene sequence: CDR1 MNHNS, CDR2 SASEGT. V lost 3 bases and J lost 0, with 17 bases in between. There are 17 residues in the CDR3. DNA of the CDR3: TGTGCCAGCAGTGATGAACCACGGGGGGGAGTGAACACTGAAGCTTTCTTT. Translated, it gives CASSDEPRGGVNTEAFF.

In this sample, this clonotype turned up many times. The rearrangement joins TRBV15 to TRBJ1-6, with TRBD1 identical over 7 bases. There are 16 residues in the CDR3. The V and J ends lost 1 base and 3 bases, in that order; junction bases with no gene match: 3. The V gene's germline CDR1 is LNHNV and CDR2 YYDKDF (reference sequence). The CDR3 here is CATSRATGIYNSPLHF. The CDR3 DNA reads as TGTGCCACCAGCAGAGCGACAGGGATCTATAATTCACCCCTCCACTTT.

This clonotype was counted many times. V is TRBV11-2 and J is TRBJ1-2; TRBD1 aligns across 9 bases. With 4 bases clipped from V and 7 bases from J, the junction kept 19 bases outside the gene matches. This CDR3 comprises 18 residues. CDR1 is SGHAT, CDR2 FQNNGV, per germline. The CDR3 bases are TGTGCCAGCAGCTCGACGGACAGGGGAGGGGTACGGTACTTTGGCTACACCTTC. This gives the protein CASSSTDRGGVRYFGYTF.

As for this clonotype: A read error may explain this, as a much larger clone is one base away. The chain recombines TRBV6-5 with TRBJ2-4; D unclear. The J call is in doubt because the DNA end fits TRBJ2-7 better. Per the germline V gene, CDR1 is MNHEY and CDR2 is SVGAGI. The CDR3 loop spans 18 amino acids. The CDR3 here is CASGYKNTGRVPRYEQYF. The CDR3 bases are TGTGCCAGCGGTTATAAGAATACTGGTCGTGTTCCTCGTTACGAGCAGTACTTC.

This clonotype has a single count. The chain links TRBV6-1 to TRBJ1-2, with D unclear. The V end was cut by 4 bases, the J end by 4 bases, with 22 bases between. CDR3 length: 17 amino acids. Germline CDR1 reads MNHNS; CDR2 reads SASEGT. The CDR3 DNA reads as TGTGCCAGCAGTGTCCCCGTCTCTATGCGAAAGACCTATGGCTACACCTTC. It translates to CASSVPVSMRKTYGYTF.